One and the same sample provided the 22 T cell receptor beta chains below, sequenced in a study of blood T cell repertoires in COVID-19. Clones were sequenced by immunoSEQ multiplex PCR, and TCRdb holds only the in-frame ones, with some missing. The table records under 150,000 clones, around 85% of them present only once. The sequenced material came from peripheral blood. These receptors were collected from a middle-aged man with acute or convalescent COVID-19.

The V and J genes are TRBV10-2 and TRBJ2-3; D gene uncertain. CDR3 length: 12 residues. Trimming stripped 3 bases from V and 4 bases from J, with 5 bases between. CDR1 WSHSY and CDR2 SAAADI come from the germline V gene. The DNA of the CDR3 is TGCGCCAGCAGTGACATGTCAGATACGCAGTATTTT. Translation gives CASSDMSDTQYF.

The chain has TRBV2 and TRBJ1-5, with no clear D. Germline V gene lookup returns CDR1 SNHLY and CDR2 FYNNEI. V was shortened by 0 bases and J by 2 bases, with 8 bases between the two germline ends. The CDR3 consists of 15 residues. The CDR3 DNA reads TGTGCCAGCAGTGAAGCGTGGGCAGGCAATCAGCCCCAGCATTTT. This encodes CASSEAWAGNQPQHF. The entire variable domain, with the rest obtained from reference TRBV2 and TRBJ1-5, is as follows: EPEVTQTPSHQVTQMGQEVILRCVPISNHLYFYWYRQILGQKVEFLVSFYNNEISEKSEIFDDQFSVERPDGSNFTLKIRSTKLEDSAMYFCASSEAWAGNQPQHFGDGTRLSIL.

The chain employs TRBV5-6 and TRBJ1-2, with 9 bases matching TRBD1. Germline loops: CDR1 SGHDT, CDR2 YYEEEE. Trimming at V came to 0 bases and at J to 7 bases, leaving 7 bases not matched to a gene. The CDR3 spans 15 residues. DNA of the CDR3: TGTGCCAGCAGCTTGGGACAGGGGGTGTCGATTGGCTACACCTTC. Translation: CASSLGQGVSIGYTF.

The genes are TRBV19 and TRBJ1-2; 8 bases agree with TRBD1. This CDR3 has 13 amino acids. From germline, CDR1 is LNHDA and CDR2 SQIVND (reference sequence). V shed 9 bases and J 5 bases; nucleotides not matched to a gene: 8. The CDR3 DNA is TGTGCCAGCTTGGACAGGGCGGAATATGGCTACACCTTC. Translated: CASLDRAEYGYTF.

The chain is built from TRBV7-9 and TRBJ2-7; 8 bases line up with TRBD1. The V and J ends lost 6 bases and 4 bases, in that order; junction bases with no gene match: 5. Germline V gene sequence: CDR1 SEHNR, CDR2 FQNEAQ (reference sequence). The CDR3 sequence is 13 residues long. CDR3 coding DNA: TGTGCCAGCAGACGGGGACAGGAATACGAGCAGTACTTC. Residues: CASRRGQEYEQYF.

This clone has a single count. V gene TRBV5-6 combines with J gene TRBJ1-1, with unresolved D. The CDR3 runs to 12 residues. With 2 bases removed from V and 7 bases from J, the gap between germline ends came to 9 bases. Looked up from germline, CDR1 is SGHDT and CDR2 is YYEEEE. This chain's CDR3 is CASSLRHLEAFF. The CDR3 coding sequence is TGTGCCAGCAGCTTAAGACACCTTGAAGCTTTCTTT.

The CDR3 sequence: CASSGRREGETQYF. CDR3 bases: TGTGCCAGCAGCGGGCGCCGGGAGGGGGAGACCCAGTACTTC. This chain joins TRBV11-2 and TRBJ2-5; TRBD2 matches at 8 bases. CDR3 length equals 14 residues. After removal of 5 bases from V and 5 bases from J, the junction contained 7 bases not matched to a gene. Germline V gene lookup returns CDR1 SGHAT and CDR2 FQNNGV. Based on the CDR3 plus reference TRBV11-2 and TRBJ2-5, the full variable domain is EAGVAQSPRYKIIEKRQSVAFWCNPISGHATLYWYQQILGQGPKLLIQFQNNGVVDDSQLPKDRFSAERLKGVDSTLKIQPAKLEDSAVYLCASSGRREGETQYFGPGTRLLVL.

This chain connects TRBV5-1 to TRBJ1-2; D possibly corresponds to TRBD1 (5 bases). The CDR3 totals 15 residues. The V and J ends lost 0 bases and 5 bases respectively, with 14 bases between them. Germline CDR1 and CDR2: SGHRS and YFSETQ. CDR3 DNA sequence: TGCGCCAGCAGCTTGGCCGAGGCGACAGTTTATGGCTACACCTTC. Translation: CASSLAEATVYGYTF. Using reference TRBV5-1 and TRBJ1-2 for the parts outside the CDR3, the full variable domain is KAGVTQTPRYLIKTRGQQVTLSCSPISGHRSVSWYQQTPGQGLQFLFEYFSETQRNKGNFPGRFSGRQFSNSRSEMNVSTLELGDSALYLCASSLAEATVYGYTFGSGTRLTVV.

This chain links TRBV7-2 with TRBJ2-7; 12 bases are shared with TRBD1. Germline V gene lookup returns CDR1 SGHTA and CDR2 FQGNSA. The CDR3 length is 16 residues. V lost 5 bases to trimming and J lost 2 bases; unmatched junction nucleotides: 7. The chain's CDR3 is CASSPLGTGGTYEQYF. In nucleotides, the CDR3 is TGTGCCAGCAGCCCTCTAGGGACAGGGGGCACCTACGAGCAGTACTTC.

The chain joins TRBV29-1 to TRBJ2-6; D may be TRBD1 (6 bases). The CDR3 covers 15 residues. V lost 5 bases, J lost 1 base, and 12 bases lay in between. Germline CDR1 and CDR2: SQVTM and ANQGSEA. This CDR3 reads CSVIQQGSGANVLTF. Written as DNA, the CDR3 is TGCAGCGTTATACAACAGGGATCTGGGGCCAACGTCCTGACTTTC.

Only one count was recorded for this clone. The genes are TRBV19 and TRBJ2-1; 7 positions match TRBD2. After removal of 5 bases from V and 5 bases from J, the junction contained 12 bases not matched to a gene. This CDR3 is 16 amino acids long. Germline V CDR1 and CDR2: LNHDA, SQIVND (reference sequence). CDR3: CASSASGGSVNNEQFF. DNA for the CDR3: TGTGCCAGTAGTGCTAGCGGAGGGTCGGTAAACAATGAGCAGTTCTTC.

The rearrangement links TRBV5-1 to TRBJ1-1, with 8 bases that match TRBD1. This CDR3 has 13 residues. Per germline, CDR1 SGHRS and CDR2 YFSETQ. J gave up 4 bases and V 2 bases, and 1 base lay outside the gene matches. Here the CDR3 reads CASSFQGATEAFF. The DNA for the CDR3 is TGCGCCAGCAGCTTTCAGGGGGCCACTGAAGCTTTCTTT.

V is TRBV5-4 and J is TRBJ1-6; 9 bases are shared with TRBD1. Trimming removed 1 base from V and 13 bases from J; junction bases left unmatched: 9. Germline loops: CDR1 SGHNT, CDR2 YYREEE (reference sequence). This CDR3 has 15 residues. CDR3 DNA sequence: TGTGCCAGCAGCTTGCAGGGGACAGGGTTTGGCCCCCTCCACTTT. This gives the protein CASSLQGTGFGPLHF.

V is TRBV19 and J is TRBJ2-1; TRBD2 aligns across 8 bases. Germline assignment: CDR1 LNHDA and CDR2 SQIVND (reference sequence). Trimming took 4 bases from V and 10 from J; bases not matched to a gene: 3. This CDR3 has 12 residues. The CDR3 coding sequence is TGTGCCAGTAGTACGGGGGGGATCGAGCAGTTCTTC. Protein sequence: CASSTGGIEQFF.

This clone showed up many times. The CDR3 loop reads CASSLTTGSYEQYF. In nucleotides, the CDR3 is TGTGCCAGCAGCCTTACTACCGGATCCTACGAGCAGTACTTC. The chain employs TRBV7-9 and TRBJ2-7; D not resolved. The CDR3 extends over 14 amino acids. With 5 bases removed from V and 1 base from J, the gap between germline ends came to 12 bases. Germline V lookup: CDR1 SEHNR, CDR2 FQNEAQ (reference sequence).

The V and J genes are TRBV19 and TRBJ1-1; D may be TRBD1 (6 bases). In germline, CDR1 is LNHDA, CDR2 SQIVND (reference sequence). The V end lost 6 bases, the J end lost 8 bases, and 10 bases lay between the germline ends. This CDR3 spans 11 amino acids. CDR3: CASSGTLEAFF. In DNA form, the CDR3 reads TGTGCCAGTAGCGGGACATTGGAAGCTTTCTTT.

The V and J genes are TRBV5-1 and TRBJ1-4; TRBD1 matches at 9 bases. The CDR3 spans 17 residues. The germline V gene encodes CDR1 SGHRS and CDR2 YFSETQ. The ends lost 0 bases at V and 3 bases at J; junction bases unmatched: 6. This CDR3 is CASSLESRQGANEKLFF. The DNA for the CDR3 is TGCGCCAGCAGCTTGGAGTCGAGACAGGGGGCTAATGAAAAACTGTTTTTT.

V and J are TRBV11-2 and TRBJ2-1; TRBD2 matches 9 bases. Germline lookup yields CDR1 SGHAT and CDR2 FQNNGV. V lost 7 bases and J lost 0; bases outside the gene matches: 7. This CDR3 has 16 residues. CDR3 protein: CASTLFSGSSYNEQFF. Here the CDR3 DNA reads TGTGCCAGCACCCTATTTAGCGGGAGCTCCTACAATGAGCAGTTCTTC. Looking up the rest from reference TRBV11-2 and TRBJ2-1 gives the full variable domain: EAGVAQSPRYKIIEKRQSVAFWCNPISGHATLYWYQQILGQGPKLLIQFQNNGVVDDSQLPKDRFSAERLKGVDSTLKIQPAKLEDSAVYLCASTLFSGSSYNEQFFGPGTRLTVL.

This clone has only a few counts. The V call is TRBV7-3, the J call TRBJ2-2; 8 bases match TRBD1. The CDR3 is 14 residues long. Germline CDR1 is SGHTA and CDR2 is FQGTGA. After removal of 6 bases from V and 5 bases from J, the junction contained 5 bases not matched to a gene. This chain's CDR3 is CASSQGARTGELFF. CDR3 nucleotide sequence: TGTGCCAGCAGTCAGGGGGCGCGAACCGGGGAGCTGTTTTTT.

This clone was seen a handful of times. The chain uses TRBV10-3 and TRBJ1-5; possible D gene TRBD1, 5 bases. CDR1 and CDR2 from the germline V gene are ENHRY and SYGVKD. With 5 bases removed from V and 2 bases from J, the gap between germline ends came to 10 bases. The CDR3 spans 14 residues. The CDR3 loop is CAISSGEGNQPQHF. CDR3 sequence (DNA): TGTGCCATCAGTTCGGGGGAAGGCAATCAGCCCCAGCATTTT.

The V and J genes are TRBV2 and TRBJ1-5; 11 positions match TRBD1. Germline assignment: CDR1 SNHLY and CDR2 FYNNEI. Unmatched junction bases numbered 2, after V lost 4 bases and J lost 3 bases. The CDR3 consists of 15 residues. The CDR3 loop reads CASSGDRGSNQPQHF. The CDR3 DNA follows: TGTGCCAGCAGTGGGGACAGGGGGTCCAATCAGCCCCAGCATTTT. Looking up the rest from reference TRBV2 and TRBJ1-5 gives the full variable domain: EPEVTQTPSHQVTQMGQEVILRCVPISNHLYFYWYRQILGQKVEFLVSFYNNEISEKSEIFDDQFSVERPDGSNFTLKIRSTKLEDSAMYFCASSGDRGSNQPQHFGDGTRLSIL.

This rearrangement joins TRBV6-6 to TRBJ2-2; D may be TRBD2 (7 bases). The V end lost 2 bases, the J end lost 5 bases, and 12 bases lay between the germline ends. The CDR3 covers 15 residues. In germline, CDR1 is MNHNY, CDR2 SVGAGI (reference sequence). The CDR3 nucleotides read TGTGCCAGCAGTTACGGGGGGGCGCGGACCGGGGAGCTGTTTTTT. Its protein product is CASSYGGARTGELFF.